The rows below give T cell receptor beta chains drawn from one sample of a study of early T cells in non-severe SARS-CoV-2 infection. TCRdb re-called the 5' RACE reads through MiXCR, storing one row per CDR3 protein. The profile shows about 44,000 distinct CDR3 sequences, about a quarter of them singletons. The specimen comprised whole blood, sampled at baseline. The source is an adult who was a healthcare worker with PCR-confirmed SARS-CoV-2 infection or an uninfected control (not recorded which). Each CDR3 is given with its conserved first and last residue. The D gene is left open where the match is weak. Size is stated for part of the rows, as once, few or many counts, or as a class when the clone is expanded.

v_call,d_call,j_call,clone_size,cdr3_nt,cdr3_aa
TRBV15,-,TRBJ1-2,-,TGTGCCACCAGCAGAGGGACAGCCTATGGCTACACCTTC,CATSRGTAYGYTF
TRBV6-2/TRBV6-3,-,TRBJ1-4,-,TGTGCCACCGGATGGATGCCGGGTGCGGGGAAAGGGGATGAAAAACTGTTTTTT,CATGWMPGAGKGDEKLFF
TRBV6-2/TRBV6-3,-,TRBJ2-7,-,TGTGCCGGCAGTATAGGATACTACGAGCAGTACTTC,CAGSIGYYEQYF
TRBV7-2,-,TRBJ2-3,-,TGTGCCAGCAGTTCCCCGCGAGGGGCAGGCACGCAGTATTTT,CASSSPRGAGTQYF
TRBV7-8,TRBD1,TRBJ2-5,-,TGTGCCAGCAGCTTAGCGGGGACAGTCCAAGAGACCCAGTACTTC,CASSLAGTVQETQYF
TRBV27,-,TRBJ2-3,-,TGTGCCAGCAGTTTATTCACAGGGACTACTAGCACAGATACGCAGTATTTT,CASSLFTGTTSTDTQYF
TRBV9,-,TRBJ2-3,few,TGTGCCAGCAGCGTAGCCGGCGGGGGCACAGATACGCAGTATTTT,CASSVAGGGTDTQYF
TRBV6-2/TRBV6-3,-,TRBJ1-1,once,TGTGCCAGCAGTTACTTGGGGAACACTGAAGCTTTCTTT,CASSYLGNTEAFF
TRBV6-2/TRBV6-3,-,TRBJ1-5,-,TGTGCCAGCAGTTCACGGCCTAATCGGTTAGGCCAGCCCCAGCATTTT,CASSSRPNRLGQPQHF
TRBV3-1,TRBD2,TRBJ2-7,few,TGTGCCAGCAGCCAAGCCGGGACTAAGTCCTACGAGCAGTACTTC,CASSQAGTKSYEQYF
TRBV3-1,-,TRBJ1-5,many,TGTGCCAGCAGCCAACGGAAAAACAATCAGCCCCAGCATTTT,CASSQRKNNQPQHF
TRBV4-1,-,TRBJ2-6,-,TGCGCCAGCAGCCAAGTGGCGGGTTCCTCTGGGGCCAACGTCCTGACTTTC,CASSQVAGSSGANVLTF
TRBV3-1,TRBD2,TRBJ2-3,-,TGTGCCAGCAGCCCGCATCAAGTGCGTCTAGCGGGCACAGATACGCAGTATTTT,CASSPHQVRLAGTDTQYF
TRBV7-3,-,TRBJ1-4,many,TGTGCCAGCAGGGCCCTGGATGAAAAACTGTTTTTT,CASRALDEKLFF
TRBV12-3/TRBV12-4,-,TRBJ2-4,few,TGTGCCAGCACCACGTTCTTGGGGGGAGCCAAAAACATTCAGTACTTC,CASTTFLGGAKNIQYF
TRBV12-3/TRBV12-4,-,TRBJ2-7,-,TGTGCCAGCAGTACCCCGGGAGTAAATTACGAGCAGTACTTC,CASSTPGVNYEQYF
TRBV5-1,-,TRBJ2-7,-,TGCGCCAGCAGCTACGGGGCTACATCCTACGAGCAGTACTTC,CASSYGATSYEQYF
TRBV6-6,-,TRBJ1-2,-,TGTGCCAGCAGCCCGGGACCGATGAACTATGGCTACACCTTC,CASSPGPMNYGYTF
TRBV12-3/TRBV12-4,-,TRBJ2-7,many,TGTGCCAGCAGTTTAGTTTCCCGGTACGGCGAGCAGTACTTC,CASSLVSRYGEQYF
TRBV19,TRBD2,TRBJ2-2,-,TGTGCCAGTAAGGGACTAGGGAACACCGGGGAGCTGTTTTTT,CASKGLGNTGELFF
TRBV7-9,TRBD1,TRBJ2-3,many,TGTGCCAGCAGCATGCAGACAGGGGCTAGCACAGATACGCAGTATTTT,CASSMQTGASTDTQYF
TRBV7-9,TRBD2,TRBJ2-5,many,TGTGCCAGCAGCAAGGACTATGTTAGCGGGGGAGGAGAGACCCAGTACTTC,CASSKDYVSGGGETQYF
TRBV5-4,-,TRBJ2-2,-,TGTGCCAGCAGCCTGCGGACACAAAACACCGGGGAGCTGTTTTTT,CASSLRTQNTGELFF
TRBV5-1,TRBD1,TRBJ2-7,-,TGCGCCAGCAGCCCCGGGACAGGGGGATACGAGCAGTACTTC,CASSPGTGGYEQYF
TRBV5-6,-,TRBJ2-7,-,TGTGCCAGCAGGTACGCCCGAGGGGAGCAGTACTTC,CASRYARGEQYF